Below are 5 T cell receptor beta chains sequenced from a single sample in a study of molecular identifiers for immune sequencing clone quantification. Using its own MiXCR run on the PCR reads, TCRdb lists one record per CDR3 protein. The sample holds more than 250,000 distinct CDR3 sequences; about 21% are singletons and the top ten take approximately 0.84%. The sequencing input was naive CD8+ T cells from blood, with Jurkat cell RNA spiked in. Stated subset: FACS-sorted CD8+CD4-CCR7+CD45RA+ naive T cells. These receptors all come from a human donor in good health. Some libraries in this study had Jurkat cell RNA spiked in.

A note on this clonotype: Because the CDR3 is missing its conserved closing phenylalanine or tryptophan, this is likely a read error. The chain employs TRBV7-9 and TRBJ2-5, with a tentative D call TRBD1 (7 bases). Trimming left V 5 bases short and J 5 bases short, with 15 bases between. Germline V gives CDR1 SEHNR, CDR2 FQNEAQ (reference sequence). The CDR3 extends over 14 amino acids. The CDR3 sequence is CASSLQGGLETQYY. CDR3 DNA sequence: TGTGCCAGCAGCCTTCAGGGGGGTCTGGAGACCCAGTACTAC.

The sample holds many counts of this clonotype. The chain carries TRBV9 and TRBJ1-2, with unresolved D. V was pared by 4 bases and J by 4 bases, with 17 bases between. The germline V gene has CDR1 SGDLS and CDR2 YYNGEE. The CDR3 runs to 15 residues. The CDR3 loop is CASSPSTIRGYGYTF. DNA of the CDR3: TGTGCCAGCAGCCCCTCGACAATACGGGGCTATGGCTACACCTTC.

This clonotype was recorded at least ten times. The chain combines TRBV7-2 with TRBJ2-3; weak D call: TRBD1 (5 bases). V shed 1 base and J shed 1 base, with 9 bases lying between them. The CDR3 length is 15 residues. Germline V gene lookup returns CDR1 SGHTA and CDR2 FQGNSA. CDR3 nucleotide sequence: TGTGCCAGCAGCTTAGGGCTAGGGGGCACAGATACGCAGTATTTT. It yields the protein CASSLGLGGTDTQYF. Full variable domain (remainder filled in from reference TRBV7-2 and TRBJ2-3): GAGVSQSPSNKVTEKGKDVELRCDPISGHTALYWYRQSLGQGLEFLIYFQGNSAPDKSGLPSDRFSAERTGGSVSTLTIQRTQQEDSAVYLCASSLGLGGTDTQYFGPGTRLTVL.

This clonotype was detected many times. The J gene is TRBJ1-4, the V gene TRBV15; D not resolved. The CDR3 length is 14 residues. The V gene's germline CDR1 is LNHNV and CDR2 YYDKDF (reference sequence). The V and J ends lost 5 bases and 8 bases respectively, with 15 bases between them. The CDR3 bases are TGTGCCACCAGCCGGACGACTCTGGGGGAAAAACTGTTTTTT. This translates into CATSRTTLGEKLFF.

In its sample, this clonotype was seen many times. The chain joins TRBV29-1 to TRBJ1-1; unclear D gene. This CDR3 is 12 amino acids long. The V and J ends lost 2 bases and 0 bases respectively, with 4 bases between them. Germline V gives CDR1 SQVTM, CDR2 ANQGSEA. The CDR3 spells CSVELMNTEAFF. CDR3 in DNA: TGCAGCGTTGAACTGATGAACACTGAAGCTTTCTTT.